One sample yielded the 14 T cell receptor beta chains listed below, sequenced in a study of response to subunit inactivated influenza vaccine. TCRdb re-called the RT-PCR reads through MiXCR, storing one row per CDR3 protein. The table shows about 780,000 distinct CDR3 sequences, with approximately 17% occurring only once. The sample consisted of PBMCs from blood, taken 5 days after vaccination. These receptors were obtained from a man between 45 and 60 years old who received an inactivated influenza vaccine.

The V and J genes are TRBV3-1 and TRBJ2-7, with 7 bases aligning to TRBD2. V lost 5 bases, J lost 0 bases, and 7 bases stayed unmatched. CDR1 and CDR2 from the germline V gene are LGHDT and YNNKEL (reference sequence). The CDR3 has 15 residues. This CDR3 is CASSGSSGYSYEQYF. In DNA, the CDR3 is TGTGCCAGCAGCGGCTCTAGCGGCTACTCCTACGAGCAGTACTTC.

The chain carries TRBV7-1 and TRBJ2-7; D is tentatively TRBD1 or TRBD2 (5 bases each). TRBV7-1 is known as an ORF, though its function is uncertain. Trimming shortened V by 2 bases and J by 3 bases, and 38 bases separated the two germline ends. The CDR3 length is 23 residues. The CDR3 region is CASSSMWDHTRSQSNVGYYEQYF. The CDR3 coding sequence is TGTGCCAGCAGCTCAATGTGGGACCACACCCGTAGCCAGTCGAACGTTGGGTACTACGAGCAGTACTTC.

The chain recombines TRBV12-3 or TRBV12-4 with TRBJ2-7; D is uncertain. The CDR3 has 13 residues. V dropped 3 bases and J dropped 3 bases, with 9 bases sitting between them. This CDR3 is CASSFSPNYEQYF. Here the CDR3 DNA reads TGTGCCAGCAGTTTTTCTCCGAACTACGAGCAGTACTTC.

This clonotype has just a few counts. V is TRBV12-3 or TRBV12-4 and J is TRBJ1-2, with 10 positions matching TRBD1. The CDR3 is made up of 15 amino acids. V gave up 4 bases and J gave up 5 bases; unmatched junction bases: 7. CDR3 bases: TGTGCCAGCAGTTCCTCGGACAGGGGGTTTTATGGCTACACCTTC. Translating it yields CASSSSDRGFYGYTF.

The rearrangement links TRBV12-3 or TRBV12-4 to TRBJ2-4; the D is unclear. The CDR3 spans 11 residues. V gave up 5 bases and J gave up 10 bases, with 9 bases separating them. CDR3 protein: CASSQGSIQYF. CDR3 DNA sequence: TGTGCCAGCAGTCAAGGATCAATTCAGTACTTC.

Many counts were recorded for this clonotype. The chain links TRBV7-2 to TRBJ2-7; 8 bases fit TRBD2. The CDR3 has 14 residues. The ends lost 0 bases at V and 3 bases at J; junction bases unmatched: 1. The V gene's germline CDR1 is SGHTA and CDR2 FQGNSA. CDR3 sequence (DNA): TGTGCCAGCAGCTTAGCCGGGACTAGCTACGAGCAGTACTTC. Translated, it gives CASSLAGTSYEQYF.

This clonotype was recorded many times. The CDR3 nucleotides read TGTGCCACCCCAACCAGGGATGGCTACACCTTC. The encoded protein is CATPTRDGYTF. This chain connects TRBV19 to TRBJ1-2; D might be TRBD1 (5 bases). The length of the CDR3 is 11 residues. Germline assignment: CDR1 LNHDA and CDR2 SQIVND (reference sequence). Trimming removed 10 bases at V and 6 bases at J, with 12 bases between.

This clonotype was seen a single time. This chain connects TRBV18 to TRBJ2-3; maybe TRBD1 (6 bases). CDR1 and CDR2 (germline): KGHSH, LQKENI. The CDR3 has 15 residues. V lost 3 bases to trimming and J lost 6 bases, with 16 bases between them. CDR3 in DNA: TGTGCCAGCTCACCCAGGGGCGCGGTGCTGGATACGCAGTATTTT. Amino acid sequence: CASSPRGAVLDTQYF.

The rearrangement links TRBV4-1 to TRBJ1-2; D gene ambiguous. Germline CDR1 and CDR2: MGHRA and YSYEKL. V gave up 1 base and J gave up 5 bases, with 14 bases separating them. The CDR3 spans 15 residues. CDR3 loop: CASSQGRVGPYGYTF. The CDR3 region has the DNA TGCGCCAGCAGCCAAGGAAGGGTTGGCCCGTATGGCTACACCTTC.

This clonotype showed up many times. The gene calls are TRBV10-3 and TRBJ1-2; the D gene is possibly TRBD1 (6 bases). The V gene lost 2 bases and the J gene lost 8 bases, with 12 bases spanning the gap. Germline lookup yields CDR1 ENHRY and CDR2 SYGVKD. This CDR3 is built from 13 residues. For the CDR3, the DNA is TGTGCCATCAGTGAGGCAGGGGTCGACGGCTACACCTTC. Its translation is CAISEAGVDGYTF.

This sequence joins TRBV18 and TRBJ2-1, with D uncertain. The V gene lost 2 bases and the J gene lost 8 bases, with 16 bases spanning the gap. The CDR3 is made up of 15 amino acids. Germline V gene data show CDR1 as KGHSH and CDR2 as LQKENI. The CDR3: CASSPSPGSIDEQFF. CDR3 in DNA: TGTGCCAGCTCACCATCCCCAGGCTCCATAGATGAGCAGTTCTTC.

This clonotype was seen a few times. The chain employs TRBV19 and TRBJ2-5; 8 nucleotides align to TRBD2. V was clipped by 7 bases and J by 4 bases; unmatched bases: 5. Germline V lookup: CDR1 LNHDA, CDR2 SQIVND (reference sequence). The CDR3 length is 13 residues. In nucleotides, the CDR3 is TGTGCCAGTAAGGGGCTAGCGGGAGAGACCCAGTACTTC. Its translation: CASKGLAGETQYF.

This clonotype has a count of ten or more. The J gene is TRBJ1-4, the V gene TRBV7-2, with 7 positions matching TRBD1. Germline V gene data show CDR1 as SGHTA and CDR2 as FQGNSA. Germline trimming cut 5 bases from V and 3 bases from J; bases unmatched to any gene: 6. The CDR3 covers 15 residues. CDR3 DNA sequence: TGTGCCAGCAGCCGAGACGACAGGGCTAATGAAAAACTGTTTTTT. Protein: CASSRDDRANEKLFF.

Of note for this clonotype: Relative to the germline gene, one junction end is altered; a read error may explain this. The gene calls are TRBV20-1 and TRBJ1-6; tentatively, D is TRBD1 (6 bases). Germline V gene data show CDR1 as DFQATT and CDR2 as SNEGSKA (reference sequence). CDR3 length: 16 residues. The CDR3 DNA sequence: TGCAGTGCTAGAGATGGGGGGCAATCCGGGAATTCACCCCTCTACTTT. Translated, it gives CSARDGGQSGNSPLYF.